The 20 T cell receptor beta chains reported below all come from one sample, sequenced in a study of blood T cell repertoires in COVID-19. The data were produced by immunoSEQ multiplex PCR, yet TCRdb's version contains in-frame clones alone and is incomplete. The table shows a few hundred thousand clones, with more than 75% occurring only once. Sequencing was performed on peripheral blood. Source of these receptors: a woman aged 45-65 years who had recovered from COVID-19.

This clone is a singleton in its sample. The J gene is TRBJ2-1, the V gene TRBV19, with 8 bases aligning to TRBD2. The trim removed 5 bases at V and 8 bases at J, leaving 5 bases unmatched. Germline loops: CDR1 LNHDA, CDR2 SQIVND (reference sequence). This CDR3 is built from 13 residues. CDR3 sequence reads: CASSPAGAHEQFF. In nucleotides, the CDR3 is TGTGCCAGTAGTCCAGCGGGGGCCCATGAGCAGTTCTTC.

To note about this clone: The DNA is omitted, as the CDR3 cannot be located on it reliably, and the CDR3 follows TCRdb's listing. The chain uses TRBV28 and TRBJ2-7; the table gives TRBD2 as D, unverified against the DNA. Per the germline V gene, CDR1 is MDHEN and CDR2 is SYDVKM. From its first to its last residue, the CDR3 has 12 amino acids. The CDR3 loop is CASSSSPGEQYF.

The V call is TRBV3-1 (or the pseudogene TRBV3-2), the J call TRBJ2-7; a weak D match, TRBD2 (5 bases). The V gene lost 5 bases and the J gene lost 0 bases, with 20 bases spanning the gap. This CDR3 is built from 17 residues. CDR1 is LGHDT and CDR2 is YNNKEL in the germline V gene (reference sequence). The CDR3: CASSYGAVRVRSYEQYF. The CDR3 region has the DNA TGTGCCAGCAGCTACGGAGCTGTGAGGGTTCGCTCCTACGAGCAGTACTTC.

The J gene is TRBJ2-1, the V gene TRBV18; 10 bases match TRBD1. Germline CDR1 reads KGHSH; CDR2 reads LQKENI. V lost 3 bases and J lost 8; bases outside the gene matches: 13. The length of the CDR3 is 17 residues. The CDR3 bases are TGTGCCAGCTCACCCGCGTGGACAGGGGGTAAGGCGGATGAGCAGTTCTTC. It translates to CASSPAWTGGKADEQFF. The full variable domain, in which reference TRBV18 and TRBJ2-1 provide the parts outside the CDR3, is NAGVMQNPRHLVRRRGQEARLRCSPMKGHSHVYWYRQLPEEGLKFMVYLQKENIIDESGMPKERFSAEFPKEGPSILRIQQVVRGDSAAYFCASSPAWTGGKADEQFFGPGTRLTVL.

The chain carries TRBV24-1 and TRBJ2-5, with D possibly being TRBD1 (6 bases). Germline values: CDR1 KGHDR, CDR2 SFDVKD. The CDR3 extends over 14 amino acids. V dropped 4 bases and J dropped 4 bases, with 12 bases sitting between them. The CDR3 DNA reads TGTGCCACCAGTGAATCAGGGGATGGAGAGACCCAGTACTTC. This sequence encodes CATSESGDGETQYF.

This chain uses TRBV9 with TRBJ1-6; TRBD1 agrees at 8 bases. The V segment lost 3 bases and the J segment 7 bases; nucleotides outside the gene matches: 6. This CDR3 is 15 amino acids long. Germline CDR1 is SGDLS and CDR2 is YYNGEE. The CDR3 DNA follows: TGTGCCAGCAGCGCGACAGGGGATGACAATTCACCCCTCCACTTT. As protein: CASSATGDDNSPLHF.

DNA of the CDR3: TGTGCCAGTACTGAGAGGCCCTATGGCTACACCTTC. This sequence encodes CASTERPYGYTF. V is TRBV7-2 and J is TRBJ1-2; D not certain. The germline V gene encodes CDR1 SGHTA and CDR2 FQGNSA. The CDR3 has 12 residues. With 9 bases removed from V and 4 bases from J, the gap between germline ends came to 12 bases.

The chain joins TRBV12-3 or TRBV12-4 to TRBJ2-1; D not certain. This CDR3 contains 13 residues. V lost 3 bases and J 4 bases, leaving 7 bases between the germline ends. The CDR3 region is CASSLRLYNEQFF. CDR3 coding DNA: TGTGCCAGCAGTTTGCGTCTTTACAATGAGCAGTTCTTC.

This chain uses TRBV4-3 with TRBJ2-3; 7 nucleotides agree with TRBD2. CDR1 and CDR2 (germline): LGHNA, YSLEER. The CDR3 covers 15 residues. Trimming cost V 5 bases and J 2 bases; bases outside gene matches: 7. CDR3 region: CASSTQAGITDTQYF. CDR3 nucleotides: TGCGCCAGCAGCACCCAAGCGGGGATCACAGATACGCAGTATTTT.

The chain employs TRBV5-1 and TRBJ2-1; the D gene is possibly TRBD2 (5 bases). From germline, CDR1 is SGHRS and CDR2 YFSETQ. This CDR3 spans 15 amino acids. Trimming stripped 4 bases from V and 2 bases from J, with 13 bases between. CDR3: CASSIGGLTYNEQFF. CDR3 bases: TGCGCCAGCAGCATCGGCGGGCTAACCTACAATGAGCAGTTCTTC.

The chain links TRBV4-2 to TRBJ2-3; the D is unclear. The germline gives CDR1 LGHNA, CDR2 YNFKEQ. Trimming pared 0 bases from V and 1 base from J, leaving 5 bases between. The CDR3 runs to 14 residues. The CDR3 here is CASSQDPGTDTQYF. Written as DNA, the CDR3 is TGTGCCAGCAGCCAAGACCCAGGCACAGATACGCAGTATTTT.

The chain couples TRBV3-1 (or the pseudogene TRBV3-2) to TRBJ2-1, with 8 positions matching TRBD2. This CDR3 has 14 residues. With V trimmed by 4 bases and J by 9 bases, 8 bases remained unmatched. The germline gives CDR1 LGHDT, CDR2 YNNKEL (reference sequence). CDR3 coding DNA: TGTGCCAGCAGCCCCAGGACTAGCCCGGGTGAGCAGTTCTTC. Its translation is CASSPRTSPGEQFF.

This clone was counted only a few times. The rearrangement joins TRBV11-3 to TRBJ2-2; 8 bases align to TRBD1. Germline V gene lookup returns CDR1 SGHNT and CDR2 YENEEA. Unmatched junction bases numbered 4, after V lost 5 bases and J lost 5 bases. The CDR3 loop spans 14 amino acids. The CDR3, as DNA: TGTGCCAGCAGCAGGACAGGGAGAACCGGGGAGCTGTTTTTT. Amino acids: CASSRTGRTGELFF.

The chain links TRBV19 to TRBJ2-2; 7 nucleotides match TRBD2. Germline trimming cut 5 bases from V and 7 bases from J; bases unmatched to any gene: 7. The CDR3 length is 14 residues. Germline CDR1 is LNHDA and CDR2 is SQIVND (reference sequence). The CDR3 DNA reads TGTGCCAGTAGTTTGCTGGCGGGGGACGGGGAGCTGTTTTTT. It yields the protein CASSLLAGDGELFF.

V usage is TRBV13 and J usage is TRBJ2-3; D remains unclear. CDR1 is PRHDT and CDR2 is FYEKMQ in the germline V gene (reference sequence). The V end was cut by 4 bases, the J end by 0 bases, with 14 bases between. The CDR3 totals 16 residues. CDR3 sequence reads: CASSSKTTSSTDTQYF. The CDR3 coding sequence is TGTGCCAGCAGCTCGAAGACAACTTCTAGCACAGATACGCAGTATTTT.

This clone was found a few times. DNA of the CDR3: TGTGCCAGCAGCCCAAACAGACTAGCGGAAAGCTACGAGCAGTACTTC. Amino acids: CASSPNRLAESYEQYF. This chain links TRBV28 with TRBJ2-7, with 9 bases identical to TRBD2. Per the germline V gene, CDR1 is MDHEN and CDR2 is SYDVKM. The CDR3 length is 16 residues. V dropped 6 bases and J dropped 3; count of bases not matched to a gene: 12.

The chain links TRBV4-1 to TRBJ1-4; TRBD1 agrees at 7 bases. Germline V CDR1 and CDR2: MGHRA, YSYEKL. V was pared by 4 bases and J by 6 bases, with 5 bases of the junction left unmatched. This CDR3 has 14 amino acids. CDR3 coding DNA: TGCGCCAGCAGCCGGGACAGCCTGGATGAAAAACTGTTTTTT. This encodes CASSRDSLDEKLFF.

As to this clone: An end of the junction does not agree with germline; a read error may underlie this. This chain links TRBV18 with TRBJ1-2; 7 nucleotides agree with TRBD1. The germline gives CDR1 KGHSH, CDR2 LQKENI. This CDR3 spans 15 amino acids. The CDR3 protein is CASSPVDREYYGYTF. In DNA form, the CDR3 reads TGTGCCAGCTCACCAGTAGACAGGGAGTACTACGGCTACACCTTC. The variable domain in full, with the rest retrieved from reference TRBV18 and TRBJ1-2, is NAGVMQNPRHLVRRRGQEARLRCSPMKGHSHVYWYRQLPEEGLKFMVYLQKENIIDESGMPKERFSAEFPKEGPSILRIQQVVRGDSAAYFCASSPVDREYYGYTFGSGTRLTVV.

This clone was found once. V usage is TRBV28 and J usage is TRBJ1-1, with a tentative D call TRBD1 (6 bases). Per the germline V gene, CDR1 is MDHEN and CDR2 is SYDVKM. V dropped 5 bases and J dropped 8 bases, with 15 bases sitting between them. CDR3 size: 13 residues. This chain's CDR3 is CASSPPWGGEAFF. The CDR3, as DNA: TGTGCCAGCAGTCCACCTTGGGGGGGCGAAGCTTTCTTT.

This clone was seen a single time. The rearrangement joins TRBV20-1 to TRBJ1-2, with TRBD1 matching 8 bases. Unmatched junction bases numbered 8, after V lost 3 bases and J lost 8 bases. The CDR3 has 13 amino acids. CDR1 and CDR2 (germline): DFQATT, SNEGSKA (reference sequence). Here the CDR3 reads CSASEDRGWGYTF. The DNA of the CDR3 is TGCAGTGCTAGTGAAGACAGGGGCTGGGGCTACACCTTC.